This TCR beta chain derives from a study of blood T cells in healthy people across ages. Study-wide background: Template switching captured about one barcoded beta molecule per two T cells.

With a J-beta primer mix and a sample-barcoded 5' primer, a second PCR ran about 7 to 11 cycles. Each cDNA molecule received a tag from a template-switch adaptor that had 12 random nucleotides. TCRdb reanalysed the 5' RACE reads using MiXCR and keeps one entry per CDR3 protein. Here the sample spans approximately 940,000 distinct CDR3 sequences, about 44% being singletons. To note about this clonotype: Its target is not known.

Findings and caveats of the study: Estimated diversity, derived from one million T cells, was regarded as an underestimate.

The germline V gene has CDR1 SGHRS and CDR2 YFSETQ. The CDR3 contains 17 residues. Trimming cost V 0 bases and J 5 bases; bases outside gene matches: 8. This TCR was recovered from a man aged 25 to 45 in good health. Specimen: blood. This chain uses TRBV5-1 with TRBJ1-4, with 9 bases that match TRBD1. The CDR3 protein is CASSLDPTGQGNEKLFF. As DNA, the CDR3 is TGCGCCAGCAGCTTGGACCCCACGGGACAGGGCAATGAAAAACTGTTTTTT.